This is a list of T cell receptor beta chains from one sample in a study of OX40 agonist ivuxolimab in advanced cancers. Profiled with immunoSEQ multiplex PCR; TCRdb holds only in-frame clones, not every one. Among 15,000 to 20,000 clones listed, approximately 80% were seen once. The sample in question was CD4+ or CD8+ T cells sorted from blood, obtained in a trial of the OX40 agonist ivuxolimab. The source is an adult with an advanced solid tumor such as melanoma, head and neck, liver or kidney cancer. CDR3s include the opening cysteine and the closing phenylalanine or tryptophan. The order of the fields is J gene, V gene, clone size, D gene, CDR3 protein, CDR3 DNA. The D gene is left open where the match is weak. Clone size is shown for a subset of rows, as once, few, many or a class of expanded clone.

TRBJ2-5 TRBV5-6 - - CASNPNLSGTQYF TGTGCCAGCAACCCGAACCTCTCGGGGACCCAGTACTTC
TRBJ1-5 TRBV9 - - CASSASPGQPQHF TGTGCCAGCAGCGCCAGCCCGGGGCAGCCCCAGCATTTT
TRBJ1-1 TRBV27 - - CASSLITNTEAFF TGTGCCAGCAGTTTGATCACGAACACTGAAGCTTTCTTT
TRBJ1-5 TRBV6-6 - - CASRATQRNQPQHF TGTGCCAGCAGAGCCACGCAGCGAAACCAGCCCCAGCATTTT
TRBJ2-2 TRBV5-1 few - CASSKTGYPETNTGELFF TGCGCCAGCAGCAAAACGGGTTATCCGGAAACGAACACCGGGGAGCTGTTTTTT
TRBJ2-7 TRBV4-1 - - CASSPFGRTYEQYF TGCGCCAGCAGCCCATTCGGACGGACCTACGAGCAGTACTTC
TRBJ2-2 TRBV6-4 medium-sized - CASSVGDTGELFF TGTGCCAGCAGTGTCGGGGACACCGGGGAGCTGTTTTTT
TRBJ1-4 TRBV11-2 - - CASSPLYGASIDEKLFF TGTGCCAGCAGCCCCCTCTATGGGGCGTCGATAGATGAAAAACTGTTTTTT
TRBJ2-3 TRBV11-3 - TRBD2 CASSLGATSADTQYF TGTGCCAGCAGCTTAGGTGCGACTAGCGCGGATACGCAGTATTTT
TRBJ2-5 TRBV6-5 - - CASSYPGEGVKTQYF TGTGCCAGCAGTTACCCGGGAGAGGGAGTGAAGACCCAGTACTTC
TRBJ2-7 TRBV5-6 - - CASSLGTEQYF TGTGCCAGCAGCTTAGGGACCGAGCAGTACTTC
TRBJ1-3 TRBV11-2 medium-sized - CASSLWGTGNTIYF TGTGCCAGCAGCCTCTGGGGGACTGGAAACACCATATATTTT
TRBJ1-1 TRBV4-2 - - CASSQRSTVVNTEAFF TGTGCCAGCAGCCAACGTTCCACAGTCGTTAACACTGAAGCTTTCTTT
TRBJ2-1 TRBV5-6 - - CASSLNGLQNEQFF TGTGCCAGCAGCCTGAATGGACTACAAAATGAGCAGTTCTTC
TRBJ1-3 TRBV7-2 - TRBD1 CASSDRDREVWPGNTIYF TGTGCCAGCAGCGACCGGGACAGGGAGGTCTGGCCTGGAAACACCATATATTTT
TRBJ2-7 TRBV10-1 - - CASSERSRVDEQYF TGCGCCAGCAGTGAGCGGAGCAGGGTCGACGAGCAGTACTTC
TRBJ2-1 TRBV9 - TRBD1 CASSARGTGAYNEQFF TGTGCCAGCAGCGCCCGGGGGACAGGGGCCTACAATGAGCAGTTCTTC
TRBJ1-2 TRBV5-5 few TRBD1 CASSPKDRALDGYTF TGTGCCAGCAGCCCCAAGGACAGGGCCCTCGATGGCTACACCTTC
TRBJ2-2 TRBV27 - - CASRPNTGELFF TGTGCCAGCAGGCCGAACACCGGGGAGCTGTTTTTT
TRBJ2-5 TRBV5-6 - TRBD2 CASSLTSGREEQYF TGTGCCAGCAGCTTAACTAGCGGGAGGGAGGAGCAGTACTTC
TRBJ2-5 TRBV28 - - CASSSAGGRETQYF TGTGCCAGCAGTTCGGCCGGGGGACGGGAGACCCAGTACTTC
TRBJ2-5 TRBV6-5 once TRBD2 CASRTGLAGVETQYF TGTGCCAGCAGGACCGGACTAGCGGGAGTAGAGACCCAGTACTTC
TRBJ2-3 TRBV7-9 once - CASSPATGSSTDTQYF TGTGCCAGCAGCCCCGCGACAGGCTCAAGCACAGATACGCAGTATTTT
TRBJ2-7 TRBV7-9 once - CASSPGTVYEQYF TGTGCCAGCAGTCCCGGGACGGTCTACGAGCAGTACTTC
TRBJ1-3 TRBV4-1 - - CASSRRPGVPIPGNTIYF TGCGCCAGCAGCCGTCGCCCCGGGGTCCCCATCCCTGGAAACACCATATATTTT
TRBJ2-5 TRBV7-9 - TRBD2 CASSLTSGNQETQYF TGTGCCAGCAGCTTGACTAGCGGTAACCAAGAGACCCAGTACTTC
TRBJ1-1 TRBV7-9 few - CASSSGPTEAFF TGTGCCAGCAGCTCCGGGCCCACTGAAGCTTTCTTT
TRBJ1-1 TRBV6-4 - - CASLGGSNTEAFF TGTGCCAGCCTAGGGGGTTCGAACACTGAAGCTTTCTTT
TRBJ2-7 TRBV7-9 - - CASSPGGSWEQYF TGTGCCAGCAGCCCAGGGGGGTCTTGGGAGCAGTACTTC
TRBJ1-4 TRBV5-6 - TRBD1 CASSSGGGTEKLFF TGTGCCAGCAGCTCAGGGGGAGGCACTGAAAAACTGTTTTTT
TRBJ2-1 TRBV4-3 - TRBD1 CASSQDRGLVNEQFF TGCGCCAGCAGCCAGGACAGGGGCCTCGTCAATGAGCAGTTCTTC
TRBJ1-1 TRBV7-2 - - CASSFLTGKSTEAFF TGTGCCAGCAGCTTTCTAACAGGGAAAAGCACTGAAGCTTTCTTT
TRBJ2-1 TRBV11-2 - TRBD2 CASSLLAGGPPNEQFF TGTGCCAGCAGCTTACTAGCGGGAGGACCCCCCAATGAGCAGTTCTTC
TRBJ1-5 TRBV13 - - CASSFRGSNQPQHF TGTGCCAGCAGCTTTCGGGGTAGTAATCAGCCCCAGCATTTT